Following are 7 T cell receptor beta chains from one sample sequenced in a study of CD8 T cells in Susac syndrome. It was with random hexamers that 0.5 to 1 ug RNA was reverse transcribed. One entry per CDR3 protein results from TCRdb running MiXCR on the immunoSEQ multiplex PCR reads. The sample shows fewer than 350,000 distinct CDR3 sequences, roughly 90% of them seen only once. Input material: CD8+ T cells from PBMCs. These receptor sequences come from a human donor with multiple sclerosis.

The genes are TRBV4-2 and TRBJ1-1, with 7 bases identical to TRBD1. The CDR3 runs to 14 residues. Trimming took 4 bases from V and 7 from J; bases not matched to a gene: 9. Looked up from germline, CDR1 is LGHNA and CDR2 is YNFKEQ. This CDR3 reads CASSPRGSSLEAFF. CDR3 in DNA: TGTGCCAGCAGCCCCAGGGGGTCCTCCCTTGAAGCTTTCTTT.

The V gene is TRBV9, the J gene TRBJ2-7; 9 positions match TRBD2. The junction had 6 bases not matched to a gene; V was cut back by 3 bases and J by 2 bases. CDR3 length: 15 amino acids. Germline CDR1 and CDR2: SGDLS and YYNGEE. CDR3 amino acids: CASSGSGTSPYEQYF. CDR3 nucleotide sequence: TGTGCCAGCAGCGGTTCCGGGACTAGCCCCTACGAGCAGTACTTC.

This chain joins TRBV7-3 and TRBJ2-1; TRBD2 agrees at 11 bases. CDR1 is SGHTA and CDR2 is FQGTGA in the germline V gene. The length of the CDR3 is 18 residues. V was clipped by 5 bases and J by 7 bases; unmatched bases: 16. CDR3 in DNA: TGTGCCAGCAGCGCTGGGGTGACTAGCGGGGTTTTGGATAATGAGCAGTTCTTC. This sequence encodes CASSAGVTSGVLDNEQFF.

This chain connects TRBV24-1 to TRBJ2-2, with TRBD1 matching over 8 bases. The germline V gene has CDR1 KGHDR and CDR2 SFDVKD. CDR3 length: 14 residues. Trimming removed 7 bases from V and 3 bases from J; junction bases left unmatched: 3. The CDR3 nucleotides are TGTGCCACCAGGACAGGGGACGACACCGGGGAGCTGTTTTTT. Residues: CATRTGDDTGELFF.

In this sample, this clonotype turned up a few times. J is TRBJ2-1 and V is TRBV24-1, with 8 bases fitting TRBD2. The CDR3 spans 17 residues. J gave up 1 base and V 4 bases, and 8 bases lay outside the gene matches. Germline V gives CDR1 KGHDR, CDR2 SFDVKD. The CDR3 sequence is CATSDRLSGSSYNEQFF. In nucleotides, the CDR3 is TGTGCCACCAGTGACCGTCTCAGCGGGAGTTCCTACAATGAGCAGTTCTTC.

The V and J genes are TRBV7-6 and TRBJ2-3; no firm D call. Germline values: CDR1 SGHVS, CDR2 FNYEAQ. The V end was cut by 1 base, the J end by 0 bases, with 17 bases between. The CDR3 totals 18 residues. The CDR3 nucleotides read TGTGCCAGCAGCTTAGGTTTTATGGCGGACCCTAGCACAGATACGCAGTATTTT. Translating it yields CASSLGFMADPSTDTQYF.

This chain uses TRBV25-1 with TRBJ1-1, with a weak D call TRBD1 (6 bases). The CDR3 is 13 residues long. Per germline, CDR1 MGHDK and CDR2 SYGVNS. V lost 6 bases, J lost 3 bases, and 11 bases lay in between. The CDR3 protein is CASRPTGYTEAFF. The CDR3 bases are TGTGCCAGCAGACCCACAGGGTACACTGAAGCTTTCTTT.